The rows below give T cell receptor beta chains drawn from one sample of a study of T cells after posttransplantation cyclophosphamide. Repertoires were generated with immunoSEQ multiplex PCR, while TCRdb's copy carries only in-frame clones and drops some. The repertoire consists of tens of thousands of clones, none detected only once. Sequencing used PBMCs. All receptors derive from a woman in her twenties or thirties in good health and a related stem cell transplant donor. Each CDR3 is given with its conserved first and last residue. The D gene is left open where the match is weak. Expanded clones are given a class, and other clones once, few, many or no size at all.

CDR3 protein: CASSLAGSYEQYF
CDR3 DNA: TGTGCCAGCAGTTTGGCAGGGTCCTACGAGCAGTACTTC
J gene: TRBJ2-7
V gene: TRBV28
clone size: many
D gene: NA

CDR3 protein: CASSDQGATNTGELFF
CDR3 DNA: TGTGCCAGCTCTGACCAGGGGGCGACGAACACCGGGGAGCTGTTTTTT
J gene: TRBJ2-2
V gene: TRBV18
clone size: NA
D gene: TRBD1

CDR3 protein: CASSYRGQGNYGYTF
CDR3 DNA: TGTGCCAGCAGTTACCGCGGACAGGGTAACTATGGCTACACCTTC
J gene: TRBJ1-2
V gene: TRBV6-5
clone size: many
D gene: TRBD1

CDR3 protein: CASSLTTGVSTEAFF
CDR3 DNA: TGTGCCAGCAGCTTAACAACAGGGGTGAGCACTGAAGCTTTCTTT
J gene: TRBJ1-1
V gene: TRBV7-6
clone size: many
D gene: TRBD1

CDR3 protein: CSVVTGISKNIQYF
CDR3 DNA: TGCAGCGTTGTAACAGGGATATCCAAAAACATTCAGTACTTC
J gene: TRBJ2-4
V gene: TRBV29-1
clone size: few
D gene: NA

CDR3 protein: CASSLGQGDYEQYF
CDR3 DNA: TGCGCCAGCAGCTTGGGACAGGGGGACTACGAGCAGTACTTC
J gene: TRBJ2-7
V gene: TRBV5-1
clone size: many
D gene: TRBD1

CDR3 protein: CASSLIQGNVYGYTF
CDR3 DNA: TGTGCCAGCAGCTTGATACAGGGAAACGTATATGGCTACACCTTC
J gene: TRBJ1-2
V gene: TRBV27
clone size: many
D gene: NA

CDR3 protein: CASRPTGVEGQPQHF
CDR3 DNA: TGTGCCAGCAGACCTACAGGGGTAGAGGGTCAGCCCCAGCATTTT
J gene: TRBJ1-5
V gene: TRBV7-2
clone size: many
D gene: TRBD1

CDR3 protein: CASSSMGQGVTEAFF
CDR3 DNA: TGTGCCAGCAGCTCGATGGGACAGGGGGTTACTGAAGCTTTCTTT
J gene: TRBJ1-1
V gene: TRBV11-2
clone size: many
D gene: TRBD1

CDR3 protein: CASSYGGGDGYTF
CDR3 DNA: TGTGCCAGCAGTTACGGTGGAGGGGATGGCTACACCTTC
J gene: TRBJ1-2
V gene: TRBV6-5
clone size: NA
D gene: NA

CDR3 protein: CASSGTGVRTEAFF
CDR3 DNA: TGTGCCAGCAGCGGAACAGGGGTTCGCACTGAAGCTTTCTTT
J gene: TRBJ1-1
V gene: TRBV9
clone size: many
D gene: TRBD1

CDR3 protein: CAISGGQGGYEQYF
CDR3 DNA: TGTGCCATCAGTGGGGGACAGGGGGGCTACGAGCAGTACTTC
J gene: TRBJ2-7
V gene: TRBV10-3
clone size: many
D gene: TRBD1

CDR3 protein: CASSLGETGSEAFF
CDR3 DNA: TGTGCCAGCAGCTTAGGAGAGACAGGGTCTGAAGCTTTCTTT
J gene: TRBJ1-1
V gene: TRBV7-9
clone size: many
D gene: TRBD1

CDR3 protein: CASSPRDREGDTQYF
CDR3 DNA: TGTGCCAGCAGTCCGAGGGACAGGGAGGGAGATACGCAGTATTTT
J gene: TRBJ2-3
V gene: TRBV6-4
clone size: many
D gene: TRBD1

CDR3 protein: CAWSVPVGGGGNYNEQFF
CDR3 DNA: TGTGCCTGGAGTGTACCCGTTGGGGGCGGGGGGAACTACAATGAGCAGTTCTTC
J gene: TRBJ2-1
V gene: TRBV30
clone size: few
D gene: TRBD2

CDR3 protein: CAWRNQRTGGYEQYF
CDR3 DNA: TGTGCCTGGAGAAACCAGCGGACAGGGGGGTACGAGCAGTACTTC
J gene: TRBJ2-7
V gene: TRBV30
clone size: few
D gene: TRBD1

CDR3 protein: CASRTGQSSGNTIYF
CDR3 DNA: TGCGCCAGCAGGACCGGACAGTCCTCTGGAAACACCATATATTTT
J gene: TRBJ1-3
V gene: TRBV4-1
clone size: many
D gene: NA

CDR3 protein: CASSLMAGGPIHTDTQYF
CDR3 DNA: TGTGCCAGCAGTTTAATGGCGGGGGGGCCCATACACACAGATACGCAGTATTTT
J gene: TRBJ2-3
V gene: TRBV12-3/TRBV12-4
clone size: few
D gene: TRBD2

CDR3 protein: CASSYMGGEQFF
CDR3 DNA: TGTGCCAGCAGTTACATGGGGGGTGAGCAGTTCTTC
J gene: TRBJ2-1
V gene: TRBV6-2/TRBV6-3
clone size: many
D gene: NA

CDR3 protein: CASSLTSGVYEQYF
CDR3 DNA: TGTGCCAGCAGCTTAACTAGCGGGGTTTACGAGCAGTACTTC
J gene: TRBJ2-7
V gene: TRBV11-1
clone size: few
D gene: TRBD2

CDR3 protein: CASSRTSGGGNTQYF
CDR3 DNA: TGTGCCAGCAGCAGGACTAGCGGGGGTGGGAATACGCAGTATTTT
J gene: TRBJ2-3
V gene: TRBV7-2
clone size: few
D gene: TRBD2

CDR3 protein: CATSRGRRPYSNQPQHF
CDR3 DNA: TGTGCCACCAGCAGAGGACGCAGGCCTTATAGCAATCAGCCCCAGCATTTT
J gene: TRBJ1-5
V gene: TRBV15
clone size: few
D gene: NA

CDR3 protein: CASSRQGAFTNYGYTF
CDR3 DNA: TGTGCCAGCAGCAGACAGGGGGCCTTTACTAACTATGGCTACACCTTC
J gene: TRBJ1-2
V gene: TRBV12-3/TRBV12-4
clone size: few
D gene: TRBD1

CDR3 protein: CASSVTRVTNEKLFF
CDR3 DNA: TGTGCCAGCAGTGTCACCCGGGTGACTAATGAAAAACTGTTTTTT
J gene: TRBJ1-4
V gene: TRBV2
clone size: many
D gene: NA

CDR3 protein: CASSPLGLTGPFSNQPQHF
CDR3 DNA: TGTGCCAGCAGTCCCCTGGGTCTGACGGGTCCCTTTAGCAATCAGCCCCAGCATTTT
J gene: TRBJ1-5
V gene: TRBV27
clone size: many
D gene: NA

CDR3 protein: CASARGPGANVLTF
CDR3 DNA: TGTGCCAGCGCCAGGGGGCCTGGGGCCAACGTCCTGACTTTC
J gene: TRBJ2-6
V gene: TRBV6-1
clone size: many
D gene: TRBD1

CDR3 protein: CASSLGLIFSNQPQHF
CDR3 DNA: TGTGCCAGCAGCTTAGGACTGATCTTTAGCAATCAGCCCCAGCATTTT
J gene: TRBJ1-5
V gene: TRBV7-7
clone size: many
D gene: NA

CDR3 protein: CASSLQSDTEAFF
CDR3 DNA: TGCGCCAGCAGCTTACAGTCTGACACTGAAGCTTTCTTT
J gene: TRBJ1-1
V gene: TRBV5-1
clone size: many
D gene: NA

CDR3 protein: CSALGQAGGLNTEAFF
CDR3 DNA: TGCAGCGCCCTCGGGCAGGCTGGGGGGTTGAACACTGAAGCTTTCTTT
J gene: TRBJ1-1
V gene: TRBV29-1
clone size: few
D gene: NA

CDR3 protein: CASSQARGGYNEQFF
CDR3 DNA: TGCGCCAGCAGCCAAGCGCGGGGGGGTTACAATGAGCAGTTCTTC
J gene: TRBJ2-1
V gene: TRBV4-3
clone size: many
D gene: TRBD2

CDR3 protein: CASSALGGTGEKLFF
CDR3 DNA: TGTGCCAGCAGCGCGCTGGGGGGGACCGGTGAAAAACTGTTTTTT
J gene: TRBJ1-4
V gene: TRBV9
clone size: few
D gene: NA

CDR3 protein: CASSLVSGRNEQFF
CDR3 DNA: TGTGCCAGCAGCTTAGTTTCGGGGAGGAATGAGCAGTTCTTC
J gene: TRBJ2-1
V gene: TRBV11-3
clone size: many
D gene: NA

CDR3 protein: CASSPTGGRETQYF
CDR3 DNA: TGTGCCAGCAGTCCGACAGGGGGTCGAGAGACCCAGTACTTC
J gene: TRBJ2-5
V gene: TRBV6-1
clone size: many
D gene: TRBD1

CDR3 protein: CSVESSPVPEAFF
CDR3 DNA: TGCAGCGTTGAATCGTCCCCGGTACCTGAAGCTTTCTTT
J gene: TRBJ1-1
V gene: TRBV29-1
clone size: NA
D gene: NA

CDR3 protein: CASSLIQTYGYTF
CDR3 DNA: TGTGCCAGCAGTTTAATTCAGACTTATGGCTACACCTTC
J gene: TRBJ1-2
V gene: TRBV28
clone size: many
D gene: NA

CDR3 protein: CASSQVWPMNTEAFF
CDR3 DNA: TGCGCCAGCAGCCAAGTGTGGCCGATGAATACTGAAGCTTTCTTT
J gene: TRBJ1-1
V gene: TRBV4-3
clone size: many
D gene: NA

CDR3 protein: CASSQQRTGTGNGNTIYF
CDR3 DNA: TGTGCCAGCAGCCAACAAAGAACCGGGACAGGCAATGGAAACACCATATATTTT
J gene: TRBJ1-3
V gene: TRBV4-2
clone size: many
D gene: TRBD1

CDR3 protein: CAASGALSSYNSPLHF
CDR3 DNA: TGTGCCGCATCAGGTGCCTTAAGCTCCTATAATTCACCCCTCCACTTT
J gene: TRBJ1-6
V gene: TRBV6-6
clone size: many
D gene: NA

CDR3 protein: CASSSWGTGDAFF
CDR3 DNA: TGTGCCAGCAGTTCCTGGGGCACAGGGGACGCTTTCTTT
J gene: TRBJ1-1
V gene: TRBV6-5
clone size: many
D gene: TRBD1

CDR3 protein: CASSLRVSPYEQYF
CDR3 DNA: TGTGCCAGCAGCTTGAGGGTGAGTCCCTACGAGCAGTACTTC
J gene: TRBJ2-7
V gene: TRBV5-4
clone size: many
D gene: NA

CDR3 protein: CASRGTRTGRDSYEQYF
CDR3 DNA: TGTGCCAGCAGAGGGACTCGGACAGGAAGAGACTCCTACGAGCAGTACTTC
J gene: TRBJ2-7
V gene: TRBV28
clone size: many
D gene: NA

CDR3 protein: CASSFGDSNQPQHF
CDR3 DNA: TGTGCCAGCAGTTTCGGGGATAGCAATCAGCCCCAGCATTTT
J gene: TRBJ1-5
V gene: TRBV6-2/TRBV6-3
clone size: many
D gene: NA

CDR3 protein: CASSLIQRNQPQHF
CDR3 DNA: TGTGCCAGCAGTTTAATACAGCGCAATCAGCCCCAGCATTTT
J gene: TRBJ1-5
V gene: TRBV28
clone size: few
D gene: NA

CDR3 protein: CASSLSQPPEKLFF
CDR3 DNA: TGTGCCAGCAGTTTATCACAGCCGCCTGAAAAACTGTTTTTT
J gene: TRBJ1-4
V gene: TRBV12-3/TRBV12-4
clone size: few
D gene: NA

CDR3 protein: CASSTNPGTPYEQYF
CDR3 DNA: TGTGCCAGCAGCACAAATCCCGGGACACCCTACGAGCAGTACTTC
J gene: TRBJ2-7
V gene: TRBV11-1
clone size: many
D gene: NA

CDR3 protein: CASSISDQPQHF
CDR3 DNA: TGTGCCAGTAGTATCTCGGATCAGCCCCAGCATTTT
J gene: TRBJ1-5
V gene: TRBV19
clone size: many
D gene: NA

CDR3 protein: CASSQGQGTFSPLHF
CDR3 DNA: TGTGCCAGCAGCCAAGGACAGGGGACGTTTTCACCCCTCCACTTT
J gene: TRBJ1-6
V gene: TRBV14
clone size: many
D gene: TRBD1

CDR3 protein: CASSPQTGGKNIQYF
CDR3 DNA: TGTGCCAGCAGCCCCCAGACAGGCGGGAAAAACATTCAGTACTTC
J gene: TRBJ2-4
V gene: TRBV7-2
clone size: many
D gene: NA